Sequencing of this TCR beta chain was carried out in a study of Ad26.COV2.S vaccination and SARS-CoV-2 variants. Overall study: Of the COV1001 trial arms, the Ad26.COV2.S arm included the donor.

Sequenced by immunoSEQ multiplex PCR; TCRdb stores in-frame clones only, minus some. The profile shows around 250,000 clones, 87% of them singletons. Study-wide results and limits: Measures of TCR breadth and depth may have fallen short of total T cell responses.

Regarding treatment: around 19 received Ad26.COV2.S at low or high dose, single or two shots; several received placebo; per-sample allocation not given. The samples date from day 63 after the first vaccine or placebo injection. Donation came from an adult in Boston who was aged 18-55 years. With respect to this clone: What it recognizes is unknown.

Germline CDR1 is GTSNPN and CDR2 is SVGIG (reference sequence). V was pared by 2 bases and J by 10 bases, with 17 bases of the junction left unmatched. The CDR3 runs to 17 residues. The chain is built from TRBV30 and TRBJ1-6; 7 bases are a match to TRBD1. This specimen was peripheral blood, taken in a trial of Ad26.COV2.S vaccine versus placebo. This TCR was sampled from a person aged 18-65 years who received the Ad26.COV2.S COVID-19 vaccine or a placebo. CDR3 sequence: CAWSPNPPGQWRSPLHF. The CDR3 DNA sequence: TGTGCCTGGAGTCCCAACCCCCCGGGACAGTGGAGATCACCCCTCCACTTT.